This T cell receptor beta chain originates from a study of T cell responses to AZD1222 COVID-19 vaccine. General observations from the study: There were mostly white British donors and more females than males, and clonal diversity was possibly underestimated. Across the whole spike, CD4 TCRs peaked at regions 160-218 and 743-854. AZD1222 recipients seropositive at baseline numbered only 5 or 6. Unmutated variant regions are reportedly targeted by nearly half of spike-specific TCRs.

Here immunoSEQ multiplex PCR was the method, and the copy in TCRdb shows in-frame clones only, minus some. The sample includes 150,000 to 200,000 clones, about 92% seen only once; the top ten take 2.6%. The germline V gene encodes CDR1 SGHRS and CDR2 YFSETQ. The V end lost 4 bases, the J end lost 5 bases, and 12 bases lay between the germline ends. CDR3 length: 13 residues. Turning to this clone: Its antigen is still unknown.

The sequencing used peripheral blood, collected on day 0 of AZD1222 vaccination. The sequence derives from an adult in good health. The chain uses TRBV5-1 and TRBJ1-2; possible D gene TRBD1, 5 bases. The CDR3 nucleotides are TGCGCCAGCAGCCCAGTTGGGGGGTATGGCTACACCTTC. This codes for CASSPVGGYGYTF.